This TCR beta chain was captured in a study of T cell repertoires in cytomegalovirus infection. Study overall: From public TCR beta signatures came an indication of both CMV infection and matching HLA type.

Overall study results and limits: Within the response measured ex vivo, HLA-C-restricted CMV-specific TCR beta clonotypes were dominant. Totalled public TCR beta family frequency picked out people who carried CMV plus the relevant HLA.

This clonotype has a handful of counts. Its matching antigen is unknown. MiXCR was run by TCRdb on the reads, yielding one entry per CDR3 protein. The table shows more than 250,000 distinct CDR3 sequences, with around 25% occurring only once. The CDR3 loop spans 16 amino acids. The V segment lost 6 bases and the J segment 4 bases; nucleotides outside the gene matches: 14. Looked up from germline, CDR1 is MNHEY and CDR2 is SVGEGT. The chain links TRBV6-2 or TRBV6-3 to TRBJ2-7; 8 nucleotides line up with TRBD2. The clonotype originates from a human donor in good health (CMV status not recorded). Some clones in this sample may be carry-over from other donors' samples. Sample: cultured PBMCs, taken from culture after CMV antigen stimulation. Here the CDR3 DNA reads TGTGCCAGCAGCTTTGCAAGAGGACTAGCAGCATACGAGCAGTACTTC. This translates into CASSFARGLAAYEQYF.